This T cell receptor beta chain was retrieved from a study of PD-L1 blockade in urothelial cancer. Turning to the study itself: Atezolizumab (1,200 mg intravenously every 3 weeks) began in 2014 for patients. Male sex and bladder-origin urothelial cancer were recorded for about 85% of the roughly 30 patients. Study observations and caveats: Blood TCR clonality below the median before treatment was a predictor of better survival.

CDR3 size: 17 residues. Germline lookup yields CDR1 SGHRS and CDR2 YFSETQ. Trimming took off 0 bases at V and 2 bases at J, with 15 bases between the two ends. A note on this clone: The antigen is undetermined.

Some clones are missing from TCRdb's copy, which holds only in-frame ones; the method was immunoSEQ multiplex PCR. The repertoire consists of about 110,000 clones, with 70% to 85% occurring once and the leading ten covering 2% to 3%. This material consisted of PBMCs, taken around atezolizumab (anti-PD-L1) treatment. The chain recombines TRBV5-1 with TRBJ1-3, with D perhaps matching TRBD1 (5 bases). This TCR was sampled from a man aged 50-59 years with urothelial cancer. The CDR3 coding sequence is TGCGCCAGCAGCTTGGGACCTCGGGGGGTGACTGGAAACACCATATATTTT. Encoded protein: CASSLGPRGVTGNTIYF.